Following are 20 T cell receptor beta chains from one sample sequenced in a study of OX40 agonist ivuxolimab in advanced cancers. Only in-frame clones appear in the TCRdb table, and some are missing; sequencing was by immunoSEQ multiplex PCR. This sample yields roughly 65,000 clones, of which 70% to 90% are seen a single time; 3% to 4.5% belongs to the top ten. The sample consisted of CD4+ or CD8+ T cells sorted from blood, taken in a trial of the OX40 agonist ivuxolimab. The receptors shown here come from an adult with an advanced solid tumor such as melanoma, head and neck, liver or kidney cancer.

Here the CDR3 reads CATSRDFRLAGGGDEQFF. DNA for the CDR3: TGTGCCACCAGCAGAGATTTTCGGCTAGCGGGAGGGGGCGATGAGCAGTTCTTC. The V and J genes are TRBV15 and TRBJ2-1; 12 bases match TRBD2. Germline-derived CDR1 and CDR2 are LNHNV and YYDKDF (reference sequence). The CDR3 has 18 amino acids. V was clipped by 0 bases and J by 8 bases; unmatched bases: 11.

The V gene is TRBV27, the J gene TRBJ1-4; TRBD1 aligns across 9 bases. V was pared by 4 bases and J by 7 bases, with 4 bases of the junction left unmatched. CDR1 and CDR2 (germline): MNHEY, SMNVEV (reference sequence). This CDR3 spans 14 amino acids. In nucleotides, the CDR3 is TGTGCCAGCAGTTCCTTGACAGGGGGTGAAAAACTGTTTTTT. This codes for CASSSLTGGEKLFF.

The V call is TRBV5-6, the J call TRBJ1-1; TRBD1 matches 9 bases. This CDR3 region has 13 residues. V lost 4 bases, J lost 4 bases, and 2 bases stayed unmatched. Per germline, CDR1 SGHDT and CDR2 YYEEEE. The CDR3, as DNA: TGTGCCAGCAGCCTGGACAGGGGCACTGAAGCTTTCTTT. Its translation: CASSLDRGTEAFF.

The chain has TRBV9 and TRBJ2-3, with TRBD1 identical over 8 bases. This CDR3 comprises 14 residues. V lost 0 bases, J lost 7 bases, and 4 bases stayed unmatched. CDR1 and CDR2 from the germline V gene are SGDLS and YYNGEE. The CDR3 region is CASSVGQGRNTQYF. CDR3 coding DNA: TGTGCCAGCAGCGTAGGACAGGGGCGAAATACGCAGTATTTT.

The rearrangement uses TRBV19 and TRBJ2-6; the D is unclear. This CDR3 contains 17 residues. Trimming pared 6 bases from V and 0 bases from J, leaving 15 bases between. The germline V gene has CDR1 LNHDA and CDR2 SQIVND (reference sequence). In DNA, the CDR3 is TGTGCCAGTAGGTATAGGTCAGCCTTCTCTGGGGCCAACGTCCTGACTTTC. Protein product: CASRYRSAFSGANVLTF.

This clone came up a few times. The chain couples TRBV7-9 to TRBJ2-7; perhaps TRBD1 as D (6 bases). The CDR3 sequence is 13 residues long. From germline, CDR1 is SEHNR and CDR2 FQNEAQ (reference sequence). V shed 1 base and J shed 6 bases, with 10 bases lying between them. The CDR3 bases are TGTGCCAGCAGCTTAGTGCCAGGGGTCGAGCAGTACTTC. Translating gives CASSLVPGVEQYF.

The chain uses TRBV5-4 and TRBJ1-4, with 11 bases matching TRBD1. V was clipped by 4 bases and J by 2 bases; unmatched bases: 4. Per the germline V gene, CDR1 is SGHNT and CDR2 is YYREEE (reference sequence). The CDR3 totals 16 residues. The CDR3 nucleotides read TGTGCCAGCAGCCAGGGACAGGGGGTGACTAATGAAAAACTGTTTTTT. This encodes CASSQGQGVTNEKLFF.

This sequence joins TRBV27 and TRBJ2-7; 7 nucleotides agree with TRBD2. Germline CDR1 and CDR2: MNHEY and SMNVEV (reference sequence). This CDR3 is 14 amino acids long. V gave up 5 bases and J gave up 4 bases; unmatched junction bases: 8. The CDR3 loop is CASSRVGSGYEQYF. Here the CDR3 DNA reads TGTGCCAGCAGTAGAGTTGGTAGCGGGTACGAGCAGTACTTC.

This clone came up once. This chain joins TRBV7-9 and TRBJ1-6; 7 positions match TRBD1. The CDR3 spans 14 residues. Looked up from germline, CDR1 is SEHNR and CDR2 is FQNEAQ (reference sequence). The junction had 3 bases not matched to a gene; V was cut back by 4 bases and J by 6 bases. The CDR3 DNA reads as TGTGCCAGCAGCTCAGGGGACAGTAATTCACCCCTCCACTTT. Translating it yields CASSSGDSNSPLHF.

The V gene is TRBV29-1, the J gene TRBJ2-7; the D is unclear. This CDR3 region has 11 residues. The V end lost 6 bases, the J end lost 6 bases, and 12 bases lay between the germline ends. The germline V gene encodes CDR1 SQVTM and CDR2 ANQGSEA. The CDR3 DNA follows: TGCAGCGTCGCCAATCCGGGCGAGCAGTACTTC. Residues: CSVANPGEQYF.

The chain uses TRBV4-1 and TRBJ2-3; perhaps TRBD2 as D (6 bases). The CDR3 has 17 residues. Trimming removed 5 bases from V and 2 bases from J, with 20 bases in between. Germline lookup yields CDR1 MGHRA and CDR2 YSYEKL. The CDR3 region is CASSTREWEDSTDTQYF. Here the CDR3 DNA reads TGCGCCAGCAGCACTAGAGAGTGGGAGGATTCCACAGATACGCAGTATTTT.

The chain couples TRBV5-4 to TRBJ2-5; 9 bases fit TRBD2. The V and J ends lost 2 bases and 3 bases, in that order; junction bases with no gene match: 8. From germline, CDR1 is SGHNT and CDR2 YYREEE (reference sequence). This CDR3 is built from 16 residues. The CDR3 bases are TGTGCCAGCAGCTTAAGAAGCGGGAGGCTCAAAGAGACCCAGTACTTC. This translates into CASSLRSGRLKETQYF. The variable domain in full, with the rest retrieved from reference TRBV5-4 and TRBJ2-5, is ETGVTQSPTHLIKTRGQQVTLRCSSQSGHNTVSWYQQALGQGPQFIFQYYREEENGRGNFPPRFSGLQFPNYSSELNVNALELDDSALYLCASSLRSGRLKETQYFGPGTRLLVL.

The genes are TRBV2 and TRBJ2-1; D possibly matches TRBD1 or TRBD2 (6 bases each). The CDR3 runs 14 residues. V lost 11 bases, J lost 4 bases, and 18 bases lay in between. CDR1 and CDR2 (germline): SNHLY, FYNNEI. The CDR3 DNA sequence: TGTGCCGGCCAGGGCGGCGGGACATACAATGAGCAGTTCTTC. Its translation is CAGQGGGTYNEQFF.

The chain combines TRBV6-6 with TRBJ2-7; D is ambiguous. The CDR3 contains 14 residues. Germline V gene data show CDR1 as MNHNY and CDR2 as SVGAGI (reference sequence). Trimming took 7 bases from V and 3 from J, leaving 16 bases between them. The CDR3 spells CASTKEVLLYEQYF. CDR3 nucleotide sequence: TGTGCCAGCACAAAAGAGGTTTTGCTCTACGAGCAGTACTTC.

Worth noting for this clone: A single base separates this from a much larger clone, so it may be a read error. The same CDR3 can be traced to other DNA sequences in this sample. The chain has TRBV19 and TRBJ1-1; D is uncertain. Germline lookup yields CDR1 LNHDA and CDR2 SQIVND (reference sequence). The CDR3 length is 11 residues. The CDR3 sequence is CAILRDTEAFF. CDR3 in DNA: TGTGCCATCCTTCGCGACACTGAGGCTTTCTTT.

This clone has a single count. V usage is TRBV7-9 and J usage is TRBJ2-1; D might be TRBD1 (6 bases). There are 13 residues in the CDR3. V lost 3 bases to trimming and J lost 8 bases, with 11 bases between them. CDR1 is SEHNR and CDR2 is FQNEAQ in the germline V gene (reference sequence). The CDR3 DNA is TGTGCCAGCAGCTTGATGGGGGCGGATGAGCAGTTCTTC. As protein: CASSLMGADEQFF.

Here the CDR3 DNA reads TGTGCCAGTAGTCTTGCCCGCCATTTCACAGATACGCAGTATTTT. Translation: CASSLARHFTDTQYF. This chain uses TRBV19 with TRBJ2-3, with D unclear. The CDR3 contains 15 residues. The V end was cut by 5 bases, the J end by 2 bases, with 14 bases between. Per germline, CDR1 LNHDA and CDR2 SQIVND (reference sequence).

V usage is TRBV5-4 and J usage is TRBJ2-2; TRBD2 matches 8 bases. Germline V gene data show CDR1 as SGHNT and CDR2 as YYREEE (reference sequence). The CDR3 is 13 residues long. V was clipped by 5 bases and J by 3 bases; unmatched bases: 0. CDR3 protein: CASRRGDTGELFF. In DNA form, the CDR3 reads TGTGCCAGCAGGCGGGGGGACACCGGGGAGCTGTTTTTT.

CDR3 protein: CASSVATLAGDTDTQYF. The DNA for the CDR3 is TGTGCCAGCAGCGTAGCGACTTTAGCGGGTGACACAGATACGCAGTATTTT. V usage is TRBV9 and J usage is TRBJ2-3, with 7 bases lining up with TRBD2. The CDR3 has 17 amino acids. Germline V gives CDR1 SGDLS, CDR2 YYNGEE. V lost 0 bases to trimming and J lost 2 bases; unmatched junction nucleotides: 9. Full variable domain (outside the CDR3, taken from reference TRBV9 and TRBJ2-3): DSGVTQTPKHLITATGQRVTLRCSPRSGDLSVYWYQQSLDQGLQFLIQYYNGEERAKGNILERFSAQQFPDLHSELNLSSLELGDSALYFCASSVATLAGDTDTQYFGPGTRLTVL.

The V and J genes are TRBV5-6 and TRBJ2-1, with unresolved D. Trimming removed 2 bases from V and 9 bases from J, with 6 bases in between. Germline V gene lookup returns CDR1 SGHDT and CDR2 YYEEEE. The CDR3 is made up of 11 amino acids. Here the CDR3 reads CASSLIGEQFF. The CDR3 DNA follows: TGTGCCAGCAGCTTAATCGGTGAGCAGTTCTTC.